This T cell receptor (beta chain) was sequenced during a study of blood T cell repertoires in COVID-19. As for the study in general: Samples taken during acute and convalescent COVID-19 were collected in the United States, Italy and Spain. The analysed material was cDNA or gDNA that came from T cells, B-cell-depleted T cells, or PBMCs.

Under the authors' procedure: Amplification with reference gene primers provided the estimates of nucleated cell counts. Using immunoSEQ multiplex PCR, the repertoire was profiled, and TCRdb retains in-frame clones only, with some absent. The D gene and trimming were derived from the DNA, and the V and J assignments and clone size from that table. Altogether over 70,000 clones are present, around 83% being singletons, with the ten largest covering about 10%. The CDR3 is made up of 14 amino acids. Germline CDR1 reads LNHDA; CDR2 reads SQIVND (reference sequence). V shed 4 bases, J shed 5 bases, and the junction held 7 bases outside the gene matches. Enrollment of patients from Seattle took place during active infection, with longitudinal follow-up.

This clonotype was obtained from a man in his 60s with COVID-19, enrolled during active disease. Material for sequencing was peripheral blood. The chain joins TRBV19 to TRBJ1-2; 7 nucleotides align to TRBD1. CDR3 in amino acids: CASSKGQGVYGYTF. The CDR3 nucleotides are TGTGCCAGTAGTAAAGGGCAGGGGGTATATGGCTACACCTTC.